The clone carrying this TCR beta chain was recorded only once. Per the original data handling: Reference gene primer amplification gave estimated nucleated cell counts. The repertoire was sequenced with immunoSEQ multiplex PCR; TCRdb's copy has only in-frame clones and lacks some. The D gene and trimming were derived from the DNA, and the V and J assignments and clone size from that table. The table has over 250,000 clones, approximately 79% seen once. The entry originates in a study of blood T cell repertoires in COVID-19. The wider study: Acute and convalescent COVID-19 specimens originated in the United States, Italy and Spain. PBMCs, B-cell-depleted T cells, or T cells provided the cDNA or gDNA that made up the material.

Membership in each cohort depended on participant-reported clinical history. Trimming took 5 bases from V and 3 from J; bases not matched to a gene: 12. The germline CDR1 and CDR2 sequences are MNHEY and SMNVEV (reference sequence). This CDR3 spans 19 amino acids. Sequenced: PBMCs or T cells enriched from blood (not recorded which). The clonotype was recovered from a man aged 30 to 39 with acute COVID-19. The chain links TRBV27 to TRBJ2-1; TRBD2 agrees at 14 bases. CDR3 sequence (DNA): TGTGCCAGCAGTCTAGGGACTAGCGGGAGTGTGTTAGGCTACAATGAGCAGTTCTTC. Residues: CASSLGTSGSVLGYNEQFF.